This record concerns one T cell receptor (beta chain) sequence. Its target antigen remains unknown. Per-base quality was not reported, and no clone a single base away is much larger than it. In the germline V gene (reference sequence), CDR1 corresponds to GTSNPN and CDR2 to SVGIG. Including cysteine and phenylalanine, the CDR3 has 15 amino acids. Only the CDR3 portion is preserved as DNA: 45 bases, with reading frame beginning at the first base. V and J are truncated by 5 bases and 0 bases respectively, leaving an intervening sequence of 14 bases. Library preparation was by PCR. TCRdb names Illumina HiSeq 2500 as the instrument used. To normalize quantification of the TCRbeta repertoire, the TCR libraries were built with molecular barcoding that relied on unique molecular identifiers. TCRdb passed the public sequencing reads through fastp at Q25 and MiXCR, retaining productive beta sequences. Here each entry gathers all rows of one CDR3 protein and keeps the most common genes and DNA. The sample table holds about 610,000 distinct CDR3 sequences, of which 10% to 13% were seen once. Of the sample, less than 5% falls within the top ten clones.

These data are taken from a study of T-cell reconstitution after alpha-beta-depleted transplantation in children (TCRdb year 2016). A note on the overall study: T-cell immune reconstitution after TCRalphabeta/CD19-depleted allogeneic hematopoietic cell transplantation in children was quantitatively tracked in the study by means of TCR repertoire profiling.

This material consisted of PBMCs from the stem cell graft donor, taken from the stem cell graft. This sequence was found in a human donor who donated a stem cell graft to a child with acute myeloid leukemia. The chain joins TRBV30 to TRBJ1-5, with TRBD1 tentatively as D gene (6 bases match). The CDR3: CAWGTGSNSNQPQHF. At the DNA level, the sequence is TGTGCCTGGGGAACAGGGAGCAATAGCAATCAGCCCCAGCATTTT. This CDR3, with the reference TRBV30 and TRBJ1-5 proteins standing in past its ends, gives the full variable domain SQTIHQWPATLVQPVGSPLSLECTVEGTSNPNLYWYRQAAGRGLQLLFYSVGIGQISSEVPQNLSASRPQDRQFILSSKKLLLSDSGFYLCAWGTGSNSNQPQHFGDGTRLSIL.